This TCR beta chain appears in the sequencing data of a study of Graves' ophthalmopathy and Graves' hyperthyroidism listed by TCRdb under 2018. A note on the overall study: Peripheral blood was collected at initial diagnosis, prior to any treatment. In total, around 130 blood samples were TCR-sequenced: 40 to 45 ophthalmopathy, some 80 hyperthyroidism and around 17 hyperthyroidism-to-ophthalmopathy patients. The approximately 98 discovery patients were randomly divided into training and test sets at a 7:3 ratio. In over 5 hyperthyroidism patients, the T-cell repertoires found in thyroid tissue were compared with those found in blood. A discovery set of about a hundred patients (43 ophthalmopathy, some 58 stable hyperthyroidism) was enrolled to explore V-J signatures distinguishing ophthalmopathy from hyperthyroidism. After sampling, hyperthyroidism patients received methimazole starting at 30 mg daily, and ophthalmopathy patients received high-dose intravenous methylprednisolone. The study used TCR beta repertoire signatures to distinguish Graves' ophthalmopathy from Graves' hyperthyroidism and to predict progression to ophthalmopathy. For independent validation, a separate cohort was made up of 18 to 20 hyperthyroidism patients plus 17 patients who later progressed from hyperthyroidism to ophthalmopathy.

The ophthalmopathy patients had moderately to severely active disease, with a Clinical Activity Score of 3 or higher, a NOSPECS grade of 4 or higher, and a disease duration of less than 3 months. Anyone with other autoimmune diseases, uncontrolled infections, pregnancy or lactation was excluded from the study. Diagnosis relied on clinical symptoms, serum thyroxine, TRAb, thyroid ultrasound and orbital computed tomography. Using Ficoll-Paque density gradient centrifugation, PBMCs were isolated from 9.5 to 10 ml of fresh peripheral blood. Total RNA was extracted using Trizol reagent, and RNA quality was checked on an Agilent 2100 Bioanalyzer. Points the paper makes about the study in general: In cross-validation, the 13-signature model distinguished ophthalmopathy from stable hyperthyroidism with 87.88% sensitivity and roughly 81% specificity, while in the test set the corresponding values were roughly 80% and 75%. Among expanded thyroid clonotypes with frequency above 0.001, most also showed up in blood, which suggests that blood repertoires may reflect the thyroid immune response. Sample size was not predetermined statistically, and investigators were not blinded to group allocation. In validation, the model predicted ophthalmopathy progression with less than 71% sensitivity and less than 80% specificity; roughly 12 predicted patients were CT-confirmed with GO in a median of about 6.2 months.

TCR beta CDR3 regions were amplified from RNA transcripts for repertoire sequencing. The first round was an RT-PCR using HTBI primers with the Qiagen OneStep RT-PCR kit, and this first round was followed by a second-round multiplex PCR, then size selection and purification. Sequencing of the libraries was carried out on an Illumina HiSeq2000 in paired-end mode with 100 bp reads. In the original analysis: SOAPnuke was used to process the reads, removing any read that contained adapters or uncalled bases, had a mean Phred below 15, or lacked an exact match to the constant primer or identifier. High-quality paired reads were merged with COPE v1.2.5. Clonotypes were defined as unique nucleotide sequences and were aligned to IMGT TRB V, D and J references using MiTCR v1.1. Analysis was restricted to V-J combinations with a frequency above 0.0001, which covered just over 98% of repertoires. For each V-J combination, a TCR clonal expansion and chaos score was defined as the ratio of F50 clonal expansion to chaos observed in the TCRdist matrix. Features were reduced by Welch's t-statistics and random forest to about a dozen V-J combinations, which fed a naive Bayes classifier. Thyroid-blood repertoire similarity was quantified with the Morisita-Horn index. The raw public data were reprocessed by TCRdb itself: fastp quality trimming at Q25, MiXCR clonotype calling, in-frame beta chains only. Rows are combined by CDR3 protein, so each entry shows the most common genes and DNA. TCRdb's processing, not the authors', yielded these V and J calls. This sample comprises 200,000 to 250,000 distinct CDR3 sequences, 25% to 30% of them detected only once. Of the sample, about 9.1% falls within the top ten clones.

This clonotype was observed many times. Its antigen is currently not known. No quality values exist for individual bases; no much larger clone is one base distant. Trimming takes 3 bases from V and 4 bases from J, and the germline ends sit 12 bases apart. The CDR3 has 14 amino acids, counting the end cysteine and phenylalanine. Kept here is only the CDR3 DNA, which spans 42 bases and is read in frame from base 1. The chain is assembled from TRBV12-3 or TRBV12-4 and TRBJ1-1, with no reliable assignment of the D segment. Material for sequencing was peripheral blood. This receptor was obtained from a man aged 50 to 59 with Graves' ophthalmopathy. Donor details come from another sample of the same person, matched by shared clones. The CDR3 reads CASSLEGSSTEAFF. The DNA reads as follows: TGTGCCAGCAGTTTGGAGGGATCAAGCACTGAAGCTTTCTTT.